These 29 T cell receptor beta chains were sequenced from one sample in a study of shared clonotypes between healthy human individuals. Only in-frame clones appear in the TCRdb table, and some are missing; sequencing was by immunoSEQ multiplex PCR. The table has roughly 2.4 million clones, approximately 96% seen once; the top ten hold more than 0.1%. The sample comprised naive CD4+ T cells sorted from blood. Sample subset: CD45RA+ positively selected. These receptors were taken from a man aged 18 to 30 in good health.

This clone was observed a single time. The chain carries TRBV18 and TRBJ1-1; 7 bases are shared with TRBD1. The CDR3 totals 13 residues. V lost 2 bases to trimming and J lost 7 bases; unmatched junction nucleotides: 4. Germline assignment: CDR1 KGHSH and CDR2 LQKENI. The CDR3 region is CASSPGQDGEAFF. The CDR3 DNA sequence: TGTGCCAGCTCACCAGGACAGGACGGTGAAGCTTTCTTT.

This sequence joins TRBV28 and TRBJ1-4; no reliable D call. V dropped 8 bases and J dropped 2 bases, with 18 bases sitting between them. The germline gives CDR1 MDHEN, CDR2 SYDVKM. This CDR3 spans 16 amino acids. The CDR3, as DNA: TGTGCCAGCTGCTTTGGGAGGGTGGCCACTAATGAAAAACTGTTTTTT. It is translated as CASCFGRVATNEKLFF.

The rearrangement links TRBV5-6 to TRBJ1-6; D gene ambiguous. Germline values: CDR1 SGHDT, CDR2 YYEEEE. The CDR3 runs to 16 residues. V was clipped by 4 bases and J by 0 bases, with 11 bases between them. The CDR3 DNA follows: TGTGCCAGCAGCACCTACCGGAGCTCCTATAATTCACCCCTCCACTTT. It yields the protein CASSTYRSSYNSPLHF.

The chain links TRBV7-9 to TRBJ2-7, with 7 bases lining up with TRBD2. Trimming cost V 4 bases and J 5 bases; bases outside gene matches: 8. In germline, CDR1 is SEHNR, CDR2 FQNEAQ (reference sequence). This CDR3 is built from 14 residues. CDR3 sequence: CASSYMSGGDEQYF. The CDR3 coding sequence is TGTGCCAGCAGCTACATGAGTGGGGGGGACGAGCAGTACTTC.

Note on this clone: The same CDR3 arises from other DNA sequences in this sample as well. CDR3 DNA sequence: TGTGCCTGGAGTGTAGGTGGTAATGAAAAACTGTTTTTT. Translated: CAWSVGGNEKLFF. J is TRBJ1-4 and V is TRBV30; D unclear. V dropped 0 bases and J dropped 4 bases, with 6 bases sitting between them. CDR3 length equals 13 residues. CDR1 and CDR2 from the germline V gene are GTSNPN and SVGIG (reference sequence). Full variable domain (outside the CDR3, taken from reference TRBV30 and TRBJ1-4): SQTIHQWPATLVQPVGSPLSLECTVEGTSNPNLYWYRQAAGRGLQLLFYSVGIGQISSEVPQNLSASRPQDRQFILSSKKLLLSDSGFYLCAWSVGGNEKLFFGSGTQLSVL.

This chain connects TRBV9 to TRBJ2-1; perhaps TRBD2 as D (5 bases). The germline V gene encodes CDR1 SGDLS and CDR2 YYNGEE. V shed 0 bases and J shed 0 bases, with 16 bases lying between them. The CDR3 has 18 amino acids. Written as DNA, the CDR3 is TGTGCCAGCAGCGTAGAAGGGCTAGCTGGTAGCTCCTACAATGAGCAGTTCTTC. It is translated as CASSVEGLAGSSYNEQFF.

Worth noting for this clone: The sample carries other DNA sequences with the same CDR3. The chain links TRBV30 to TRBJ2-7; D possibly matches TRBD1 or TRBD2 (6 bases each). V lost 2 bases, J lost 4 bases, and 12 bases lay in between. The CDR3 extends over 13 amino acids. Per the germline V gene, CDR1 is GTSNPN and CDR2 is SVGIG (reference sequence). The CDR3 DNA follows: TGTGCCTGGAGTCGGGGGCAGGCGTACGAGCAGTACTTC. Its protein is CAWSRGQAYEQYF.

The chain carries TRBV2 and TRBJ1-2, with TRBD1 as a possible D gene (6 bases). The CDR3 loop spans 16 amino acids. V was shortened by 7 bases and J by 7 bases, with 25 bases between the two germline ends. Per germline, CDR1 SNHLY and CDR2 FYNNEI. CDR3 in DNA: TGTGCCAGCAATCCGAGCGGACCAAACAGGGTTCGTGGCTACACCTTC. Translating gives CASNPSGPNRVRGYTF.

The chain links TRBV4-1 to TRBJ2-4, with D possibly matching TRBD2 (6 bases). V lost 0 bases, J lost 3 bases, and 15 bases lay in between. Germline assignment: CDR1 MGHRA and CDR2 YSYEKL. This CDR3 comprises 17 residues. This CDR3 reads CASSQDRGMGGKNIQYF. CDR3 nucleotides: TGCGCCAGCAGCCAAGATCGGGGGATGGGGGGCAAAAACATTCAGTACTTC.

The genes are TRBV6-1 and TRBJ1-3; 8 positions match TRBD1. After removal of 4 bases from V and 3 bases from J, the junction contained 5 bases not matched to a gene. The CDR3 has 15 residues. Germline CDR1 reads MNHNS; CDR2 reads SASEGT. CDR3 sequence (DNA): TGTGCCAGCAGTGCCGGGACAGGCCTTGGAAACACCATATATTTT. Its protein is CASSAGTGLGNTIYF.

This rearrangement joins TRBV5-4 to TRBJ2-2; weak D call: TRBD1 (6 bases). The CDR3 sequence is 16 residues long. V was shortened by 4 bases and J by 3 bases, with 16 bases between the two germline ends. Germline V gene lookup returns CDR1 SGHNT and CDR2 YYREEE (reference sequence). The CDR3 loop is CASSAPRDTYTGELFF. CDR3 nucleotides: TGTGCCAGCAGCGCTCCCCGGGACACATACACCGGGGAGCTGTTTTTT.

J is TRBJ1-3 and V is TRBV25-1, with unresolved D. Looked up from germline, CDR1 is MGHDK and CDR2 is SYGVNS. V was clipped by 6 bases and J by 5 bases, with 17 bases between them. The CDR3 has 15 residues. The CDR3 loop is CASRPRTGWRNTIYF. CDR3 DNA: TGTGCCAGCAGACCCAGGACGGGTTGGAGAAACACCATATATTTT.

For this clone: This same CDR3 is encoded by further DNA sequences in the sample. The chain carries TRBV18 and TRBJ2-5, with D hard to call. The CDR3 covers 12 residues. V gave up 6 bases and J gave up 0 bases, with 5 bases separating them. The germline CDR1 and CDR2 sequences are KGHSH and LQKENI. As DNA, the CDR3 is TGTGCCAGCTCTCGGTACCAAGAGACCCAGTACTTC. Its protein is CASSRYQETQYF.

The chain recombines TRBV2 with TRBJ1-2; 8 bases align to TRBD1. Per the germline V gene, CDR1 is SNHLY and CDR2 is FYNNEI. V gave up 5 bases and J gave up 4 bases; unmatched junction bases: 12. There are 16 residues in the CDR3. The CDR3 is CASSPLRDRKTYGYTF. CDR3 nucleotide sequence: TGTGCCAGCAGTCCTTTACGGGACAGGAAAACCTATGGCTACACCTTC.

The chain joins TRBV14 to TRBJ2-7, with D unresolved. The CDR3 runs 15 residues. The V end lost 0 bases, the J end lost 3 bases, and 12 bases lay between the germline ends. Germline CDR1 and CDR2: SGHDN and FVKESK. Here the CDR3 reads CASSQDPVLLYEQYF. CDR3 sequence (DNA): TGTGCCAGCAGCCAAGATCCAGTTTTACTCTACGAGCAGTACTTC. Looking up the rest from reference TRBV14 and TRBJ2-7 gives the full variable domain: EAGVTQFPSHSVIEKGQTVTLRCDPISGHDNLYWYRRVMGKEIKFLLHFVKESKQDESGMPNNRFLAERTGGTYSTLKVQPAELEDSGVYFCASSQDPVLLYEQYFGPGTRLTVT.

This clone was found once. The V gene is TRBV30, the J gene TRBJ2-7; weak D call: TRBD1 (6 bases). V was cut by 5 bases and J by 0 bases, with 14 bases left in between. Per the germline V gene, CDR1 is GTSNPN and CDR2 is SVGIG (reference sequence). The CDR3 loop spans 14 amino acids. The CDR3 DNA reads TGTGCCTGGGGTAGGGACACGAGCTCCTACGAGCAGTACTTC. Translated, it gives CAWGRDTSSYEQYF.

CDR3 sequence reads: CAIKERAGWDYGYTF. The CDR3 DNA sequence: TGTGCCATCAAGGAGAGGGCAGGGTGGGACTATGGCTACACCTTC. V is TRBV10-3 and J is TRBJ1-2; tentative D call: TRBD1 (5 bases). With 7 bases removed from V and 3 bases from J, the gap between germline ends came to 18 bases. The CDR3 extends over 15 amino acids. The germline V gene encodes CDR1 ENHRY and CDR2 SYGVKD.

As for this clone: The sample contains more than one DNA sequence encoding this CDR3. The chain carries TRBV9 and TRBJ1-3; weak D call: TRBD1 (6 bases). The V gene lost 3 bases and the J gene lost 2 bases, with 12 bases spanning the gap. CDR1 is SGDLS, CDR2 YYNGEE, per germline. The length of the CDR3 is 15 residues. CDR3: CASSAIQGPGNTIYF. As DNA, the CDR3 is TGTGCCAGCAGCGCTATACAGGGCCCTGGAAACACCATATATTTT.

For the CDR3, the DNA is TGTGCCATCAGTGGGGGTACGACCTACGAGCAGTACTTC. This translates into CAISGGTTYEQYF. The chain has TRBV10-3 and TRBJ2-7; the D is unclear. Trimming took off 4 bases at V and 2 bases at J, with 9 bases between the two ends. CDR3 length: 13 residues. The germline V gene encodes CDR1 ENHRY and CDR2 SYGVKD.

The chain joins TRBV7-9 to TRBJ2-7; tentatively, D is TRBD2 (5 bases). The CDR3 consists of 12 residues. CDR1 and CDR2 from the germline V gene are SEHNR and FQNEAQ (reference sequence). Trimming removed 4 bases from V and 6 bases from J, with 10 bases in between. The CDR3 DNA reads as TGTGCCAGCAGCTCCGCGGGTTCCGAGCAGTACTTC. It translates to CASSSAGSEQYF.

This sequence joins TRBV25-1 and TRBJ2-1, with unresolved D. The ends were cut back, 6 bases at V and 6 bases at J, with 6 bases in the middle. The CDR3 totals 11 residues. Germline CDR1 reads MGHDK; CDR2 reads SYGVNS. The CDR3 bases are TGTGCCAGCAGCCCCCTCAATGAGCAGTTCTTC. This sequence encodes CASSPLNEQFF.

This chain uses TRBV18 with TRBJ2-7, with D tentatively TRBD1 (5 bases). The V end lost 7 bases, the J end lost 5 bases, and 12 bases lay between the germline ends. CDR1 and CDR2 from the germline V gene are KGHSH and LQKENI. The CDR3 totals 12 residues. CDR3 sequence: CASYSQGNEQYF. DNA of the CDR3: TGTGCCAGCTACTCTCAGGGAAACGAGCAGTACTTC.

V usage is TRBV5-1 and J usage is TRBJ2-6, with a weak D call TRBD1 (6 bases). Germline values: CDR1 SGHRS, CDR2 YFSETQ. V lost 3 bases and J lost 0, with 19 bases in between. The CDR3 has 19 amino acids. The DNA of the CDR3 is TGCGCCAGCAGCTCCGACTTTGGGGGCGCCTACTCTGGGGCCAACGTCCTGACTTTC. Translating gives CASSSDFGGAYSGANVLTF.

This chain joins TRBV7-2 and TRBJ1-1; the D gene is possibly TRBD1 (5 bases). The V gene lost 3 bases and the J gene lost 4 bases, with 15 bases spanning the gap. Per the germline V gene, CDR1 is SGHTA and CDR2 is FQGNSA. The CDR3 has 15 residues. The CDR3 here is CASSLNAGMGTEAFF. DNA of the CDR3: TGTGCCAGCAGCTTGAACGCAGGGATGGGCACTGAAGCTTTCTTT.

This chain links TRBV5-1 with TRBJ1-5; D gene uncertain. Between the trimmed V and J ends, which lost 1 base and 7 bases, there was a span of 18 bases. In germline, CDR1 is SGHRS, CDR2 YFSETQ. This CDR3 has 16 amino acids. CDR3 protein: CASSLLGPRRWQPQHF. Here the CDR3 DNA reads TGCGCCAGCAGCTTGTTAGGACCTCGAAGGTGGCAGCCCCAGCATTTT.

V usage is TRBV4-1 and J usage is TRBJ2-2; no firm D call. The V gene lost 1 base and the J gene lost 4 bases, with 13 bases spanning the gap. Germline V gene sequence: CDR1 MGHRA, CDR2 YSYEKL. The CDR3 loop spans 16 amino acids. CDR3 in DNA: TGCGCCAGCAGCCAAGGGCCAGTGACCGCCACCGGGGAGCTGTTTTTT. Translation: CASSQGPVTATGELFF.

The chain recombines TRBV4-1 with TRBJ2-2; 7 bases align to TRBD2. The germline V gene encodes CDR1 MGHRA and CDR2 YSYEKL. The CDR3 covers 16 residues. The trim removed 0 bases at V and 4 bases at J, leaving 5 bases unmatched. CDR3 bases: TGCGCCAGCAGCCAAGATCCCGCGGGGGTCACCGGGGAGCTGTTTTTT. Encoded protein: CASSQDPAGVTGELFF.

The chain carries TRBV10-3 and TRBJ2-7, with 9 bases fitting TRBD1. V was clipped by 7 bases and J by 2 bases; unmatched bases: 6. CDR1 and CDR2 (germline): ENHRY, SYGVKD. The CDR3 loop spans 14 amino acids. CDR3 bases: TGTGCCATCAATTCCGGGACAGGGACCTACGAGCAGTACTTC. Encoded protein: CAINSGTGTYEQYF.

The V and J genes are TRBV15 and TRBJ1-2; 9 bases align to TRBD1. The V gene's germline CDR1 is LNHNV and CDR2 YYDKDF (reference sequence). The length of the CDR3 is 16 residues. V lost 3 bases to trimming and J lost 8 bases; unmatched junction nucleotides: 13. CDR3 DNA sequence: TGTGCCACCAGCAGGATAGGACAGGGGAGAGGTTACGGCTACACCTTC. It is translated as CATSRIGQGRGYGYTF.